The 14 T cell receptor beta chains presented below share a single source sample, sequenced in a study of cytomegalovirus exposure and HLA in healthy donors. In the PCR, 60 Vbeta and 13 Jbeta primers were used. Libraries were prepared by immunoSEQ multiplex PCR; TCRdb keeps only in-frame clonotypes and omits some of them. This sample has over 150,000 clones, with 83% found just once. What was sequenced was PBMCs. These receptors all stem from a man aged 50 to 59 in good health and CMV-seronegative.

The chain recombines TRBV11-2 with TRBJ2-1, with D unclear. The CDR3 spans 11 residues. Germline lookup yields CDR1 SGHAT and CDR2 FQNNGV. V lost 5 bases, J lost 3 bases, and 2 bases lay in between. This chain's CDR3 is CASSRYNEQFF. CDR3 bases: TGTGCCAGCAGCCGCTACAATGAGCAGTTCTTC. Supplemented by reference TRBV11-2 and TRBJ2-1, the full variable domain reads EAGVAQSPRYKIIEKRQSVAFWCNPISGHATLYWYQQILGQGPKLLIQFQNNGVVDDSQLPKDRFSAERLKGVDSTLKIQPAKLEDSAVYLCASSRYNEQFFGPGTRLTVL.

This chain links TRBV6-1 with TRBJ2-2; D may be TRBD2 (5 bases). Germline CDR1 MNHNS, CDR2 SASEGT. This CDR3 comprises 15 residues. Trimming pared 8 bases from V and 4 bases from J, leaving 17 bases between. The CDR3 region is CASCLALMGTGELFF. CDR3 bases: TGTGCCAGCTGTTTAGCGCTTATGGGCACCGGGGAGCTGTTTTTT.

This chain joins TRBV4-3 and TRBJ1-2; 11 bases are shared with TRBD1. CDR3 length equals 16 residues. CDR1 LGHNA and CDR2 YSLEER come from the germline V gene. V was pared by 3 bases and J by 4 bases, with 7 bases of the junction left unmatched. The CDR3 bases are TGCGCCAGCAGCCACGCCGGACAGGGGGCTAGCTATGGCTACACCTTC. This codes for CASSHAGQGASYGYTF.

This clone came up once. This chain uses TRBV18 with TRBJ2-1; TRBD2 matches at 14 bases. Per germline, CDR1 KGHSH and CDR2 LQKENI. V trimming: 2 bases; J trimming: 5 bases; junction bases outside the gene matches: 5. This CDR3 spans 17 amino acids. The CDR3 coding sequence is TGTGCCAGCTCACCAATGACTAGCGGGGGGGAAGACAATGAGCAGTTCTTC. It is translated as CASSPMTSGGEDNEQFF.

CDR3 sequence: CSVEGTGTSRLAQFF. The CDR3, as DNA: TGCAGCGTGGAGGGGACCGGGACGTCACGTCTCGCGCAGTTCTTC. The gene calls are TRBV29-1 and TRBJ2-1, with D perhaps matching TRBD2 (6 bases). Germline V gene sequence: CDR1 SQVTM, CDR2 ANQGSEA. V lost 6 bases, J lost 12 bases, and 27 bases lay in between. CDR3 length: 15 residues.

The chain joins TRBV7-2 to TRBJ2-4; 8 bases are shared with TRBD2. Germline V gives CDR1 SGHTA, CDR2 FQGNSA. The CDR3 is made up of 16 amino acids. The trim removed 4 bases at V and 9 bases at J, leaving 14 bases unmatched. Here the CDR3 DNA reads TGTGCCAGCAGCTCCCGGGGGGGGAGAGGGTTGGGCATTCAGTACTTC. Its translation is CASSSRGGRGLGIQYF.

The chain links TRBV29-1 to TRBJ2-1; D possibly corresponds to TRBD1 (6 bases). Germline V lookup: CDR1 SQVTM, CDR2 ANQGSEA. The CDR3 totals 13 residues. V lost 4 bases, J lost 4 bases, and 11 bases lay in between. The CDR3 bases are TGCAGCGTTGGACAGGAGGCATACAATGAGCAGTTCTTC. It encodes CSVGQEAYNEQFF.

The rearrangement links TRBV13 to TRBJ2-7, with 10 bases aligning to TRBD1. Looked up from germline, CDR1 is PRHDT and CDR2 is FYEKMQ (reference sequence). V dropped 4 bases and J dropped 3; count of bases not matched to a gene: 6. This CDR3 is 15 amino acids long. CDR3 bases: TGTGCCAGCAGCTCCTTGACAGGGGGCGGCTACGAGCAGTACTTC. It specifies CASSSLTGGGYEQYF.

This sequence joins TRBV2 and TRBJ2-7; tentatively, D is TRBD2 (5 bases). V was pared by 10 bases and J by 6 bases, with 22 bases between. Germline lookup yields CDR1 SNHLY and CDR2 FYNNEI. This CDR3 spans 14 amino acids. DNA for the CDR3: TGTGCCACCTCCCCAAGGACTGCATTAAGCGAGCAGTACTTC. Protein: CATSPRTALSEQYF.

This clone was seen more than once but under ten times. The CDR3 protein is CASSLTGGHTGYTF. CDR3 DNA: TGCGCCAGCAGCCTAACAGGCGGCCATACTGGCTACACCTTC. The V gene is TRBV4-1, the J gene TRBJ1-2, with TRBD1 as a possible D gene (5 bases). V was cut by 4 bases and J by 7 bases, with 16 bases left in between. The CDR3 is 14 amino acids. CDR1 is MGHRA and CDR2 is YSYEKL in the germline V gene.

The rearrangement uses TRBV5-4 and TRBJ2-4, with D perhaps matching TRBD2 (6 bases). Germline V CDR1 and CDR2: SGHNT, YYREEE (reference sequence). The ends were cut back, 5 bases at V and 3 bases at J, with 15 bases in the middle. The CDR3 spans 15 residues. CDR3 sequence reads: CASRPRPGGKNIQYF. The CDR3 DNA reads TGTGCCAGCAGACCACGTCCCGGGGGCAAAAACATTCAGTACTTC. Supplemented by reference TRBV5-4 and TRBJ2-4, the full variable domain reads ETGVTQSPTHLIKTRGQQVTLRCSSQSGHNTVSWYQQALGQGPQFIFQYYREEENGRGNFPPRFSGLQFPNYSSELNVNALELDDSALYLCASRPRPGGKNIQYFGAGTRLSVL.

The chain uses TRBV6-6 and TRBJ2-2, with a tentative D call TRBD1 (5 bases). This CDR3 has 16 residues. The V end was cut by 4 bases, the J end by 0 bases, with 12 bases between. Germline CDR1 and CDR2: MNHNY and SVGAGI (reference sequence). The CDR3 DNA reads TGTGCCAGCAGTTTTCGTCAGGGCGCGAACACCGGGGAGCTGTTTTTT. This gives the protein CASSFRQGANTGELFF.

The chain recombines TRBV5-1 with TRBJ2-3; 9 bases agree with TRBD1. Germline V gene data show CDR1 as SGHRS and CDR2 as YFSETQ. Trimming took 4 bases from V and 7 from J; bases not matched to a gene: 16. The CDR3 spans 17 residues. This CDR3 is CASSPEGTGSMRNTQYF. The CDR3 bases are TGCGCCAGCAGCCCGGAAGGGACAGGGAGTATGCGCAATACGCAGTATTTT.

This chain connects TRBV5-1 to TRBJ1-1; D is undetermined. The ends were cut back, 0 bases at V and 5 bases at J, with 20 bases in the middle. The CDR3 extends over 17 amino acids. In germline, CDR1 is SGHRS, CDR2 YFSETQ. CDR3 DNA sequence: TGCGCCAGCAGCTTGGTTGTAGCGGGCGCTGGGTATACTGAAGCTTTCTTT. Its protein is CASSLVVAGAGYTEAFF.